This T cell receptor beta chain was captured in a study of shared clonotypes between healthy human individuals. The V gene's germline CDR1 is SGHTA and CDR2 FQGNSA. The CDR3 has 15 residues. Trimming pared 4 bases from V and 4 bases from J, leaving 13 bases between. Libraries were prepared by immunoSEQ multiplex PCR; TCRdb keeps only in-frame clonotypes and omits some of them. The data contain approximately 1.5 million clones, 98% of them singletons. Negatively enriched CD4+ T cells were divided by CD45RA into naive and memory. This sequence joins TRBV7-2 and TRBJ2-2; D is ambiguous. This clonotype was obtained from a man younger than 45 in good health. The specimen sequenced was naive CD4+ T cells sorted from blood. Subset meaning: CD45RA+ positively selected. CDR3 loop: CASSSVGVSTGELFF. The CDR3 DNA is TGTGCCAGCAGCTCCGTTGGGGTCAGCACCGGGGAGCTGTTTTTT. Drawing the rest from reference TRBV7-2 and TRBJ2-2, the complete variable domain is GAGVSQSPSNKVTEKGKDVELRCDPISGHTALYWYRQSLGQGLEFLIYFQGNSAPDKSGLPSDRFSAERTGGSVSTLTIQRTQQEDSAVYLCASSSVGVSTGELFFGEGSRLTVL.